This is a list of T cell receptor beta chains from one sample in a study of shared clonotypes between healthy human individuals. Clones were read by immunoSEQ multiplex PCR, and TCRdb kept only the in-frame ones, dropping some. The repertoire holds hundreds of thousands of clones, with about 74% as singletons. Material for sequencing was memory CD4+ T cells sorted from blood. These receptors were taken from a woman in her twenties or thirties in good health. Both conserved end residues are part of each CDR3. The D gene is left open where the match is weak. A row's size may be missing; if present it is once, few, many or a size class.

TRBJ1-1,NA,once,TRBV18,14,CASSRQPMNTEAFF,TGTGCCAGCTCTCGACAGCCGATGAACACTGAAGCTTTCTTT
TRBJ2-7,TRBD1,NA,TRBV7-2,15,CASSSTALTGSEQYF,TGTGCCAGCAGCTCGACCGCCCTGACAGGGAGTGAGCAGTACTTC
TRBJ2-1,TRBD2,NA,TRBV19,18,CASSMGLAGGGVYNEQFF,TGTGCCAGTAGTATGGGACTAGCGGGAGGCGGGGTCTACAATGAGCAGTTCTTC
TRBJ2-5,TRBD1,NA,TRBV5-8,13,CASSLGQGETQYF,TGTGCCAGCAGCTTGGGACAGGGGGAGACCCAGTACTTC
TRBJ1-5,NA,NA,TRBV6-9,14,CASSYRAGGQPQHF,TGTGCCAGCAGTTATCGGGCAGGCGGTCAGCCCCAGCATTTT
TRBJ2-1,TRBD2,NA,TRBV27,14,CASSRVAGGHEQFF,TGTGCCAGTTCTCGAGTAGCGGGAGGCCATGAGCAGTTCTTC
TRBJ2-5,NA,NA,TRBV11-2,18,CASSLDQRLGQLWETQYF,TGTGCCAGCAGCTTAGATCAGCGCCTAGGACAGCTATGGGAGACCCAGTACTTC
TRBJ2-5,TRBD2,NA,TRBV27,13,CASSLLADETQYF,TGTGCCAGCAGTTTACTAGCGGATGAGACCCAGTACTTC
TRBJ2-1,TRBD2,NA,TRBV28,15,CASSPTSGIHNEQFF,TGTGCCAGCAGCCCTACTAGCGGGATCCACAATGAGCAGTTCTTC
TRBJ1-2,NA,NA,TRBV6-5,15,CASSYTSQLVYGYTF,TGTGCCAGCAGTTACACTAGTCAGCTCGTCTATGGCTACACCTTC
TRBJ1-1,NA,NA,TRBV28,14,CASSLGGGSTEAFF,TGTGCCAGCAGTTTAGGGGGCGGAAGCACTGAAGCTTTCTTT
TRBJ2-4,NA,few,TRBV28,15,CASRGSRPPLNIQYF,TGTGCCAGCAGGGGGTCTAGACCCCCACTTAACATTCAGTACTTC
TRBJ1-1,TRBD1,NA,TRBV5-4,14,CASSATQGSAGAFF,TGTGCCAGCAGCGCGACACAGGGGTCGGCTGGAGCTTTCTTT
TRBJ1-4,TRBD1,NA,TRBV5-1,14,CASSSGTASEKLFF,TGCGCCAGCAGCTCCGGGACAGCTAGTGAAAAACTGTTTTTT
TRBJ1-3,NA,NA,TRBV11-2,14,CASSLAGFGNTIYF,TGTGCCAGCAGCTTAGCAGGGTTCGGAAACACCATATATTTT
TRBJ2-1,TRBD1,NA,TRBV28,15,CASSGPRTGGNEQFF,TGTGCCAGCAGTGGTCCGAGGACAGGGGGCAATGAGCAGTTCTTC
TRBJ1-1,NA,NA,TRBV5-1,14,CASSLGPANTEAFF,TGCGCCAGCAGCTTGGGGCCGGCTAACACTGAAGCTTTCTTT
TRBJ2-1,NA,NA,TRBV7-2,18,CASSLSPFPVGSYNEQFF,TGTGCCAGCAGCTTGAGTCCCTTCCCTGTCGGGAGCTACAATGAGCAGTTCTTC
TRBJ2-1,NA,once,TRBV28,13,CASRRTDHNEQFF,TGTGCCAGCAGAAGGACAGATCACAATGAGCAGTTCTTC
TRBJ2-7,TRBD2,NA,TRBV7-9,15,CASSRSTSASYEQYF,TGTGCCAGCAGCCGATCAACTAGCGCTTCCTACGAGCAGTACTTC
TRBJ1-1,NA,NA,TRBV19,13,CASILTGGTEAFF,TGTGCCAGTATTCTGACCGGGGGCACTGAAGCTTTCTTT
TRBJ2-7,TRBD2,NA,TRBV27,18,CASSLRLGGLGSKYEQYF,TGTGCCAGCAGTTTAAGGCTAGGGGGACTAGGAAGTAAGTACGAGCAGTACTTC
TRBJ1-1,NA,few,TRBV28,14,CASRATGWGTEAFF,TGTGCCAGCAGAGCTACAGGGTGGGGAACTGAAGCTTTCTTT
TRBJ2-1,NA,NA,TRBV5-1,12,CASSYPSTEQFF,TGCGCCAGCAGCTACCCTTCCACCGAGCAGTTCTTC
TRBJ2-3,TRBD2,NA,TRBV4-1,18,CASSQVPGLAGGTDTQYF,TGCGCCAGCAGCCAAGTTCCGGGACTAGCGGGAGGGACAGATACGCAGTATTTT
TRBJ2-5,NA,NA,TRBV5-1,13,CASSRTRFETQYF,TGCGCCAGCAGCCGTACTAGGTTTGAGACCCAGTACTTC
TRBJ2-3,TRBD2,NA,TRBV7-8,17,CASSLRRLAGEGDTQYF,TGTGCCAGCAGCTTGCGAAGACTAGCGGGAGAAGGAGATACGCAGTATTTT
TRBJ2-7,NA,NA,TRBV5-5,16,CASSFGGTAISYEQYF,TGTGCCAGCAGCTTTGGAGGGACGGCCATCTCCTACGAGCAGTACTTC
TRBJ2-3,NA,NA,TRBV4-2,15,CASSQDGEAEDTQYF,TGTGCCAGCAGCCAAGATGGGGAGGCCGAGGATACGCAGTATTTT
TRBJ1-1,TRBD1,few,TRBV9,14,CASSAPTGGTEAFF,TGTGCCAGCAGCGCACCAACAGGGGGCACTGAAGCTTTCTTT
TRBJ1-2,NA,once,TRBV7-9,15,CASSLDTSANYGYTF,TGTGCCAGCAGCTTAGATACCAGCGCTAACTATGGCTACACCTTC
TRBJ1-2,NA,NA,TRBV9,12,CASSRRGDGYTF,TGTGCCAGCAGCAGGAGGGGGGACGGCTACACCTTC
TRBJ1-2,NA,NA,TRBV6-1,13,CASTSSGPYGYTF,TGTGCCAGCACCAGCTCGGGGCCCTATGGCTACACCTTC
TRBJ2-2,TRBD2,NA,TRBV28,15,CASRGSGSGTGELFF,TGTGCCAGCAGGGGTAGCGGGAGCGGCACCGGGGAGCTGTTTTTT